This T cell receptor (beta chain) is from a study of T cell responses to AZD1222 COVID-19 vaccine. Profiling relied on immunoSEQ multiplex PCR, and the TCRdb table lists in-frame clones only, not all of them. The table records roughly 160,000 clones, roughly 88% of them present only once. Study results and limitations: Breadth and depth of Spike-specific TCRs rose after two AZD1222 doses.

This clone was observed a single time. Its antigen is undetermined. V was cut by 8 bases and J by 2 bases, with 10 bases left in between. CDR1 is MNHEY and CDR2 is SVGAGI in the germline V gene. The CDR3 sequence is 12 residues long. Second-dose intervals near 4 or 12 weeks were combined. This material consisted of peripheral blood, taken 28 days after the second AZD1222 dose. The V gene is TRBV6-5, the J gene TRBJ2-7; D not certain. The clonotype comes from an adult who received the AZD1222 COVID-19 vaccine. CDR3 residues: CASQPGPYEQYF. The CDR3 bases are TGTGCCAGCCAACCAGGCCCCTACGAGCAGTACTTC.